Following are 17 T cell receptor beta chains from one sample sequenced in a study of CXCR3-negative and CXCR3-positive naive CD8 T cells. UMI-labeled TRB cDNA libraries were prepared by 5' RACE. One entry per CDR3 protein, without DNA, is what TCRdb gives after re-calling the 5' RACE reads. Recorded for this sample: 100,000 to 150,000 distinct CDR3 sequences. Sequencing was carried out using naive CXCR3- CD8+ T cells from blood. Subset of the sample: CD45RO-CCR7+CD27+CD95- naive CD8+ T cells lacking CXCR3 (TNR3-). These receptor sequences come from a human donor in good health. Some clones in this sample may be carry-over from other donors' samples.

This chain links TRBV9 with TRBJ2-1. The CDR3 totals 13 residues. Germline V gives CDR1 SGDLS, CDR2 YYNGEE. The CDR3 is CASSVDGGYEQFF. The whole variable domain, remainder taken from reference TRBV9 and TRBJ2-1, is DSGVTQTPKHLITATGQRVTLRCSPRSGDLSVYWYQQSLDQGLQFLIQYYNGEERAKGNILERFSAQQFPDLHSELNLSSLELGDSALYFCASSVDGGYEQFFGPGTRLTVL.

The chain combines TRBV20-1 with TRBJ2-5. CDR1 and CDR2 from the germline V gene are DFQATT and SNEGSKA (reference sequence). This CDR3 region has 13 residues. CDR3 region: CSARVELQETQYF.

The CDR3 reads CASSQTGWRNTEAFF. J is TRBJ1-1 and V is TRBV12-3 or TRBV12-4; TCRdb's D call, TRBD1, is unchecked because there is no DNA. The CDR3 is 15 residues long.

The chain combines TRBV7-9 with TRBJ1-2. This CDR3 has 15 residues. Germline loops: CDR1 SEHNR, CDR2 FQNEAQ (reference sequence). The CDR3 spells CASSFLDTMNYGYTF.

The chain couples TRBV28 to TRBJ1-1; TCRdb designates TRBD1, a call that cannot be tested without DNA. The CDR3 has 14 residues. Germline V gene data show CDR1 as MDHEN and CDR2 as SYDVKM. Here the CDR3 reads CASSFQGANTEAFF.

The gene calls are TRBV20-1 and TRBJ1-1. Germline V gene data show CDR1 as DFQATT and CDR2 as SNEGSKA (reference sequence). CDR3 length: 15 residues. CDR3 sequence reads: CSARDDETGNTEAFF.

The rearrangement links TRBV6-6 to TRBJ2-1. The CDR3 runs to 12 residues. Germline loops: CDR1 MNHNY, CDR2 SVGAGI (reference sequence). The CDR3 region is CASSPSPWEQFF.

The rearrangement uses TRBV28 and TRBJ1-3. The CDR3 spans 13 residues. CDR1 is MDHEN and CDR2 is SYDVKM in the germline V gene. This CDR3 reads CASIGGSGNTIYF.

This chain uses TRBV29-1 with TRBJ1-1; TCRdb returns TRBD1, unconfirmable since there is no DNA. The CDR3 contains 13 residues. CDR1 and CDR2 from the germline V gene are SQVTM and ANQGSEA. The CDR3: CSVDGQVNTEAFF.

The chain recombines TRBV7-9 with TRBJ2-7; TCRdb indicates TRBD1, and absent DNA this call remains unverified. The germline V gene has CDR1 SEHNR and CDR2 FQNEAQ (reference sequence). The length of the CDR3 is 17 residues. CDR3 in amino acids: CASSPPPGQAGLYEQYF.

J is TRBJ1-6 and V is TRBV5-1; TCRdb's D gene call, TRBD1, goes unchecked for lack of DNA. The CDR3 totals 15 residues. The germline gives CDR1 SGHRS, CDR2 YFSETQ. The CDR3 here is CASSLLGTDNSPLHF.

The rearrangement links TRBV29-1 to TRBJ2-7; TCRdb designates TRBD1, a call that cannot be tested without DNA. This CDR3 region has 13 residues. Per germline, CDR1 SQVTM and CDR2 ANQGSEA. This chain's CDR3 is CSGRDRDSYEQYF.

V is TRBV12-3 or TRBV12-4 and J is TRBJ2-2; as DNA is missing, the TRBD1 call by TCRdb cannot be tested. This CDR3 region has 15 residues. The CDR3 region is CASSPIRDRTGELFF.

CDR3 protein: CASKTSGLNNEQFF. The chain links TRBV7-9 to TRBJ2-1; TCRdb's assignment of TRBD2 cannot be checked, as there is no DNA. The CDR3 length is 14 residues. CDR1 SEHNR and CDR2 FQNEAQ come from the germline V gene (reference sequence). Together with reference TRBV7-9 and TRBJ2-1, the CDR3 gives the full variable domain: DTGVSQNPRHKITKRGQNVTFRCDPISEHNRLYWYRQTLGQGPEFLTYFQNEAQLEKSRLLSDRFSAERPKGSFSTLEIQRTEQGDSAMYLCASKTSGLNNEQFFGPGTRLTVL.

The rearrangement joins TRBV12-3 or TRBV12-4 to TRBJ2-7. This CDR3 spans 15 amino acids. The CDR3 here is CASSFIVGRAYEQYF.

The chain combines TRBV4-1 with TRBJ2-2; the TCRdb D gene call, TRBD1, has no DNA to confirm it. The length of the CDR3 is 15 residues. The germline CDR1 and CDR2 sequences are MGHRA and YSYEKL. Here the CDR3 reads CASSQLTGRTGELFF.

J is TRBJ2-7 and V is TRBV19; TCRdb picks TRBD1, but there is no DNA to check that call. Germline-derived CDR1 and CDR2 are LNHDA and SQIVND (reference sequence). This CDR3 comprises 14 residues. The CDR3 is CASSIGQGGYEQYF. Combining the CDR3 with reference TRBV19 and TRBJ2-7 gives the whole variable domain DGGITQSPKYLFRKEGQNVTLSCEQNLNHDAMYWYRQDPGQGLRLIYYSQIVNDFQKGDIAEGYSVSREKKESFPLTVTSAQKNPTAFYLCASSIGQGGYEQYFGPGTRLTVT.